The source of this TCR beta chain is a study of preoperative IRX-2 immunotherapy in early breast cancer. Trimming took 3 bases from V and 5 from J; bases not matched to a gene: 4. Germline V gene lookup returns CDR1 SGDLS and CDR2 YYNGEE. The CDR3 length is 13 residues. The sample's treatment: preoperative locoregional IRX-2 cytokine immunotherapy. Patients received preoperative, locoregional IRX-2 cytokine immunotherapy in a phase Ib study. Data came from immunoSEQ multiplex PCR; TCRdb stores just in-frame clones and leaves some out. The sample records tens of thousands of clones, 90% to 95% being singletons.

The chain employs TRBV9 and TRBJ2-7, with 8 positions matching TRBD1. The sequence derives from a human donor with breast cancer. This material was obtained from a patient treated with IRX-2 immunotherapy. The CDR3 spells CASSGDRFDEQYF. CDR3 DNA: TGTGCCAGCAGCGGGGACAGGTTTGACGAGCAGTACTTC.